A single sample is the source of the 18 T cell receptor beta chains below, sequenced in a study of identical twins. One entry per CDR3 protein, called by TCRdb with MiXCR from the 5' RACE reads. The table lists fewer than 500,000 distinct CDR3 sequences, 20% to 25% of them singletons. These sequences were also reported in another study, on T cells expressing NK-cell markers.

What was sequenced was CD4+ T cells sorted from blood. These TCRs come from a woman under 30 in good health.

In this sample, this clonotype turned up a few times. The chain combines TRBV7-9 with TRBJ2-7; 7 nucleotides line up with TRBD2. This CDR3 is built from 15 residues. V gave up 1 base and J gave up 2 bases; unmatched junction bases: 5. Germline CDR1 and CDR2: SEHNR and FQNEAQ (reference sequence). The CDR3 protein is CASSLEGSGTYEQYF. The CDR3 bases are TGTGCCAGCAGCTTAGAGGGGAGCGGGACCTACGAGCAGTACTTC.

CDR3 in amino acids: CATSPGLVTDTQYF. As DNA, the CDR3 is TGTGCCACCAGTCCCGGACTTGTCACAGATACGCAGTATTTT. The chain combines TRBV15 with TRBJ2-3; tentative D call: TRBD2 (5 bases). Germline loops: CDR1 LNHNV, CDR2 YYDKDF (reference sequence). The V and J ends lost 6 bases and 2 bases respectively, with 12 bases between them. The CDR3 extends over 14 amino acids.

The chain recombines TRBV6-2 or TRBV6-3 with TRBJ2-7; TRBD2 might be the D (5 bases). Germline lookup yields CDR1 MNHEY and CDR2 SVGEGT. V was cut by 2 bases and J by 3 bases, with 11 bases left in between. The CDR3 loop spans 14 amino acids. The DNA for the CDR3 is TGTGCCAGCAGTTACGGGTTTCGGGGCTACGAGCAGTACTTC. Its translation: CASSYGFRGYEQYF.

The chain has TRBV7-9 and TRBJ2-1; D remains unclear. V was cut by 1 base and J by 0 bases, with 10 bases left in between. Germline CDR1 reads SEHNR; CDR2 reads FQNEAQ (reference sequence). This CDR3 has 16 residues. The CDR3 DNA reads TGTGCCAGCAGCTTAGGTAGAGCGACCTCCTACAATGAGCAGTTCTTC. This encodes CASSLGRATSYNEQFF.

The chain links TRBV6-1 to TRBJ1-1; 8 bases match TRBD1. Germline lookup yields CDR1 MNHNS and CDR2 SASEGT. CDR3 length equals 13 residues. V gave up 5 bases and J gave up 3 bases; unmatched junction bases: 2. The CDR3 sequence: CASSQGADTEAFF. CDR3 nucleotides: TGTGCCAGCAGTCAGGGGGCGGACACTGAAGCTTTCTTT.

This sequence joins TRBV3-1 and TRBJ2-3; 8 bases line up with TRBD2. The ends lost 0 bases at V and 11 bases at J; junction bases unmatched: 7. Per germline, CDR1 LGHDT and CDR2 YNNKEL (reference sequence). The CDR3 is 14 residues long. The chain's CDR3 is CASSQDLAGLKQYF. The CDR3 bases are TGTGCCAGCAGCCAAGATTTAGCGGGACTCAAGCAGTATTTT.

The chain couples TRBV7-9 to TRBJ1-6; no definite D call. V was trimmed by 4 bases and J by 5 bases, leaving 3 bases between them. CDR3 length: 12 amino acids. The germline V gene encodes CDR1 SEHNR and CDR2 FQNEAQ (reference sequence). In DNA, the CDR3 is TGTGCCAGCAGCTGGGATAATTCACCCCTCCACTTT. Its protein product is CASSWDNSPLHF.

This clonotype was observed a handful of times. This rearrangement joins TRBV10-3 to TRBJ2-1; the match to TRBD2 covers 9 bases. This CDR3 is built from 15 residues. Unmatched junction bases numbered 10, after V lost 3 bases and J lost 10 bases. Germline CDR1 is ENHRY and CDR2 is SYGVKD. Here the CDR3 DNA reads TGTGCCATCAGTGACCCTAGCGGGGAAATCGGGGAGCAGTTCTTC. Amino acids: CAISDPSGEIGEQFF.

This sequence joins TRBV7-9 and TRBJ2-3, with no clear D. Germline lookup yields CDR1 SEHNR and CDR2 FQNEAQ (reference sequence). V gave up 5 bases and J gave up 3 bases, with 9 bases separating them. There are 13 residues in the CDR3. As DNA, the CDR3 is TGTGCCAGCAGCAGGACCGGAACAGATACGCAGTATTTT. Amino acids: CASSRTGTDTQYF. The whole variable domain, filled in from reference TRBV7-9 and TRBJ2-3, reads DTGVSQNPRHKITKRGQNVTFRCDPISEHNRLYWYRQTLGQGPEFLTYFQNEAQLEKSRLLSDRFSAERPKGSFSTLEIQRTEQGDSAMYLCASSRTGTDTQYFGPGTRLTVL.

Comments on this clonotype: The junction and the germline gene differ at one end; a read error may be behind it. The chain couples TRBV2 to TRBJ1-1; the match to TRBD1 covers 7 bases. CDR3 size: 12 residues. Germline assignment: CDR1 SNHLY and CDR2 FYNNEI. The DNA for the CDR3 is TGTGCCAGCAGCGAACGACAGGGAGTACGATCATTT. The encoded protein is CASSERQGVRSF.

This clonotype has just a few counts. The chain is built from TRBV6-5 and TRBJ2-7; 8 bases match TRBD2. Per the germline V gene, CDR1 is MNHEY and CDR2 is SVGAGI. Germline trimming cut 2 bases from V and 3 bases from J; bases unmatched to any gene: 3. The CDR3 is made up of 14 amino acids. The CDR3 coding sequence is TGTGCCAGCAGTTACGGGCGGGGGGTCTACGAGCAGTACTTC. Residues: CASSYGRGVYEQYF.

The rearrangement joins TRBV5-6 to TRBJ2-3, with TRBD2 matching over 8 bases. The CDR3 extends over 14 amino acids. The V and J ends lost 2 bases and 3 bases, in that order; junction bases with no gene match: 2. The germline gives CDR1 SGHDT, CDR2 YYEEEE. The DNA for the CDR3 is TGTGCCAGCAGCTTCGTAGCGGGAACAGATACGCAGTATTTT. The encoded protein is CASSFVAGTDTQYF.

This clonotype was seen only a few times. This chain joins TRBV27 and TRBJ2-7; D gene ambiguous. Trimming stripped 2 bases from V and 3 bases from J, with 14 bases between. The CDR3 contains 15 residues. Germline loops: CDR1 MNHEY, CDR2 SMNVEV (reference sequence). CDR3 sequence: CASSLVSGSDYEQYF. In nucleotides, the CDR3 is TGTGCCAGCAGTTTAGTATCAGGCAGCGACTACGAGCAGTACTTC.

This clonotype was counted at least ten times. This chain joins TRBV6-2 or TRBV6-3 and TRBJ2-7; 8 bases match TRBD2. Trimming took 7 bases from V and 6 from J; bases not matched to a gene: 14. CDR1 and CDR2 from the germline V gene are MNHEY and SVGEGT. The CDR3 spans 15 residues. The CDR3 is CASTARPGGPFEQYF. The CDR3 region has the DNA TGTGCCAGCACAGCCCGTCCGGGAGGGCCTTTCGAGCAGTACTTC.

This chain uses TRBV6-2 or TRBV6-3 with TRBJ2-3; D gene unclear. The CDR3 runs to 13 residues. V lost 0 bases and J 9 bases, leaving 10 bases between the germline ends. Per the germline V gene, CDR1 is MNHEY and CDR2 is SVGEGT. The CDR3 here is CASSYSPPMTQYF. CDR3 sequence (DNA): TGTGCCAGCAGTTACTCGCCGCCCATGACGCAGTATTTT.

This clonotype has only a few counts. The chain links TRBV6-5 to TRBJ1-4; D unclear. The ends were cut back, 2 bases at V and 8 bases at J, with 12 bases in the middle. The V gene's germline CDR1 is MNHEY and CDR2 SVGAGI. The CDR3 is 14 amino acids. CDR3 residues: CASSYLQTIEKLFF. In DNA, the CDR3 is TGTGCCAGCAGTTACCTACAGACTATAGAAAAACTGTTTTTT.

This clonotype was picked up a small number of times. The chain uses TRBV15 and TRBJ1-1; D may be TRBD1 (5 bases). The CDR3 is made up of 15 amino acids. The germline CDR1 and CDR2 sequences are LNHNV and YYDKDF (reference sequence). Trimming shortened V by 3 bases and J by 3 bases, and 14 bases separated the two germline ends. CDR3 in DNA: TGTGCCACCAGCAGGGGCTGGGGGAGTGACACTGAAGCTTTCTTT. Protein sequence: CATSRGWGSDTEAFF.

The rearrangement links TRBV7-6 to TRBJ2-7; TRBD1 matches at 9 bases. Germline V lookup: CDR1 SGHVS, CDR2 FNYEAQ. CDR3 length: 15 residues. With 3 bases clipped from V and 5 bases from J, the junction kept 8 bases outside the gene matches. The chain's CDR3 is CASSLTGTGRNEQYF. The CDR3 DNA follows: TGTGCCAGCAGCTTGACCGGGACAGGGAGGAACGAGCAGTACTTC.